The table lists the clone carrying this TCR beta chain with many counts. CDR3 length equals 16 residues. Germline loops: CDR1 SGHVS, CDR2 FQNEAQ. Losses at the gene ends were 4 bases for V and 2 bases for J; bases not matched to a gene: 9. TCRdb re-derived calls from the PCR reads in MiXCR, one entry per CDR3 protein. The sample includes 85,000 to 100,000 distinct CDR3 sequences, approximately 24% seen only once; the top ten take 0.94%. These data belong to a study of molecular identifiers for immune sequencing clone quantification. The clonotype comes from a human donor in good health. Some libraries in this study had Jurkat cell RNA spiked in. The genes are TRBV7-8 and TRBJ2-3; 7 positions agree with TRBD2. The source material was naive CD8+ T cells from blood, with Jurkat cell RNA spiked in. Sample subset: FACS-sorted CD8+CD4-CCR7+CD45RA+ naive T cells. CDR3 bases: TGTGCCAGCAGCTCGGTTAGCGGGCGTAACACAGATACGCAGTATTTT. It translates to CASSSVSGRNTDTQYF.